This TCR beta chain was found in a study of cytotoxic CD8 clonotypes in ibrutinib-treated CLL. The method was immunoSEQ multiplex PCR; TCRdb's version includes in-frame clones alone and lacks a portion of them. The sample includes over 45,000 clones, 50% to 70% seen only once; the top ten take about 20%. The sequence was obtained from a human donor with chronic lymphocytic leukemia. Material: PBMCs, obtained after 24 months of ibrutinib treatment.

In nucleotides, the CDR3 is TGTGCCAGCAGTGGATCGGCCCATGGCTACACCTTC. Translating it yields CASSGSAHGYTF. This rearrangement joins TRBV28 to TRBJ1-2, with no clear D. Per the germline V gene, CDR1 is MDHEN and CDR2 is SYDVKM. Trimming cost V 5 bases and J 6 bases, with 10 bases left between them. This CDR3 spans 12 amino acids.